A single sample is the source of the 28 T cell receptor beta chains below, sequenced in a study of patients and donors after allogeneic stem cell transplantation. Each CDR3 protein gets one entry after TCRdb re-called the RT-PCR reads with MiXCR. In the table there are 400,000 to 450,000 distinct CDR3 sequences, approximately 16% of which are singletons. The sequencing sample was made of blood, either unsorted or a sorted T cell fraction (not recorded which). The receptors shown here come from a human donor who was either an allogeneic HSCT recipient or a stem cell or donor lymphocyte infusion donor (not recorded which). It is not recorded whose cells these are; they may come from a transplant donor.

V gene TRBV29-1 combines with J gene TRBJ2-7, with 7 bases lining up with TRBD2. CDR3 length: 12 residues. Germline CDR1 is SQVTM and CDR2 is ANQGSEA. V trimming: 2 bases; J trimming: 6 bases; junction bases outside the gene matches: 4. CDR3 protein: CSVEFGRGEQYF. The CDR3 region has the DNA TGCAGCGTTGAATTTGGGAGGGGCGAGCAGTACTTC.

In its sample, this clonotype was seen a few times. This sequence joins TRBV12-3 or TRBV12-4 and TRBJ1-2, with TRBD1 matching 9 bases. There are 15 residues in the CDR3. Unmatched junction bases numbered 5, after V lost 2 bases and J lost 4 bases. CDR3 DNA sequence: TGTGCCAGCAGTTTACGGGGACAGGGTTTCTATGGCTACACCTTC. The encoded protein is CASSLRGQGFYGYTF.

This clonotype showed up just a few times. The chain recombines TRBV10-3 with TRBJ2-3; TRBD2 matches at 14 bases. The ends lost 6 bases at V and 2 bases at J; junction bases unmatched: 7. The CDR3 is 17 amino acids. Germline CDR1 is ENHRY and CDR2 is SYGVKD. CDR3 amino acids: CAIRGTSGSFYTDTQYF. The CDR3 DNA reads as TGTGCCATCAGAGGGACTAGCGGGAGTTTTTACACAGATACGCAGTATTTT.

This clonotype occurred many times. This chain connects TRBV29-1 to TRBJ1-2; D not resolved. Germline loops: CDR1 SQVTM, CDR2 ANQGSEA. The CDR3 runs to 11 residues. Trimming took 0 bases from V and 7 from J, leaving 6 bases between them. As DNA, the CDR3 is TGCAGCGTTGAAGAAACTTTTGGCTACACCTTC. The encoded protein is CSVEETFGYTF.

This clonotype was picked up a small number of times. The chain recombines TRBV6-5 with TRBJ2-7; D ambiguous. This CDR3 is 16 amino acids long. In germline, CDR1 is MNHEY, CDR2 SVGAGI. V was cut by 0 bases and J by 0 bases, with 12 bases left in between. Here the CDR3 reads CASSYSKVRVSYEQYF. CDR3 in DNA: TGTGCCAGCAGTTACTCGAAGGTGAGAGTCTCCTACGAGCAGTACTTC.

The chain employs TRBV20-1 and TRBJ2-1; 11 nucleotides match TRBD2. The V gene's germline CDR1 is DFQATT and CDR2 SNEGSKA (reference sequence). CDR3 length: 16 amino acids. V was clipped by 6 bases and J by 2 bases; unmatched bases: 9. Written as DNA, the CDR3 is TGCAGTGCCCAGACCCAACTAGCGGGAGCCTACAATGAGCAGTTCTTC. Translating gives CSAQTQLAGAYNEQFF.

There are many counts of this clonotype. The V and J genes are TRBV10-3 and TRBJ1-3; D remains ambiguous. V was cut by 3 bases and J by 0 bases, with 12 bases left in between. CDR3 length equals 16 residues. Germline CDR1 is ENHRY and CDR2 is SYGVKD. CDR3 coding DNA: TGTGCCATCAGTGACCCAGGAGTACTCTCTGGAAACACCATATATTTT. It specifies CAISDPGVLSGNTIYF.

This chain uses TRBV9 with TRBJ2-1; D might be TRBD1 or TRBD2, each matching 5 bases. Trimming took off 4 bases at V and 5 bases at J, with 10 bases between the two ends. This CDR3 region has 13 residues. From germline, CDR1 is SGDLS and CDR2 YYNGEE. CDR3 residues: CASSLGTHNEQFF. The CDR3 region has the DNA TGTGCCAGCAGCCTCGGGACCCACAATGAGCAGTTCTTC.

This clonotype came up many times. V is TRBV6-1 and J is TRBJ2-2, with 7 bases identical to TRBD2. CDR1 MNHNS and CDR2 SASEGT come from the germline V gene. Trimming took 6 bases from V and 0 from J; bases not matched to a gene: 1. The CDR3 has 14 residues. The CDR3: CASSGRTNTGELFF. The CDR3 DNA is TGTGCCAGCAGCGGGAGGACGAACACCGGGGAGCTGTTTTTT.

The V and J genes are TRBV9 and TRBJ2-7, with a weak D call TRBD1 (5 bases). Trimming removed 3 bases at V and 3 bases at J, with 10 bases between. The germline CDR1 and CDR2 sequences are SGDLS and YYNGEE. The CDR3 consists of 13 residues. As DNA, the CDR3 is TGTGCCAGCAGCGACGGCAGGGACTACGAGCAGTACTTC. Translated: CASSDGRDYEQYF.

This clonotype was seen a few times. This sequence joins TRBV21-1 and TRBJ2-7; no DNA check was done on the table's D call, TRBD2. TRBV21-1 is marked as a pseudogene. This CDR3 spans 17 amino acids. CDR3 bases: TGTGCCAGCAGCAGCCAAAGCTACGGGCGGGAGATCTACGAGCAGTACTTC. It translates to CASSSQSYGREIYEQYF.

V is TRBV30 and J is TRBJ1-2; D is perhaps TRBD1 (5 bases). The CDR3 is 15 residues long. With 3 bases removed from V and 4 bases from J, the gap between germline ends came to 18 bases. Per germline, CDR1 GTSNPN and CDR2 SVGIG (reference sequence). The CDR3 protein is CAWSAGTRRSYGYTF. In DNA form, the CDR3 reads TGTGCCTGGAGCGCAGGGACCCGAAGAAGCTATGGCTACACCTTC. The complete variable domain, with remaining parts taken from reference TRBV30 and TRBJ1-2, reads SQTIHQWPATLVQPVGSPLSLECTVEGTSNPNLYWYRQAAGRGLQLLFYSVGIGQISSEVPQNLSASRPQDRQFILSSKKLLLSDSGFYLCAWSAGTRRSYGYTFGSGTRLTVV.

The V and J genes are TRBV20-1 and TRBJ2-4, with 11 bases matching TRBD2. Germline CDR1 DFQATT, CDR2 SNEGSKA (reference sequence). The CDR3 extends over 16 amino acids. The trim removed 3 bases at V and 0 bases at J, leaving 4 bases unmatched. This CDR3 reads CSASELAGVAKNIQYF. The CDR3 coding sequence is TGCAGTGCTAGTGAACTAGCGGGGGTAGCCAAAAACATTCAGTACTTC.

This clonotype was seen more than once but under ten times. As DNA, the CDR3 is TGCGCCAGCAGCCAGACGACTAGCGGGGGGGCCGGTACGCAGTATTTT. It yields the protein CASSQTTSGGAGTQYF. J is TRBJ2-3 and V is TRBV4-1, with TRBD2 matching 14 bases. CDR1 and CDR2 (germline): MGHRA, YSYEKL. J lost 8 bases, V lost 3 bases, and 7 bases had no gene match. The CDR3 totals 16 residues.

This clonotype was seen a handful of times. The rearrangement uses TRBV7-9 and TRBJ1-2, with 9 positions matching TRBD1. The CDR3 extends over 16 amino acids. The ends lost 1 base at V and 4 bases at J; junction bases unmatched: 7. Germline loops: CDR1 SEHNR, CDR2 FQNEAQ (reference sequence). CDR3 DNA: TGTGCCAGCAGCTTAGGAAGGGACAGGGACGGCTATGGCTACACCTTC. Translated: CASSLGRDRDGYGYTF.

This clonotype was observed a handful of times. The chain carries TRBV6-1 and TRBJ2-3; 9 nucleotides line up with TRBD2. J gave up 2 bases and V 6 bases, and 9 bases lay outside the gene matches. The CDR3 runs to 16 residues. CDR1 MNHNS and CDR2 SASEGT come from the germline V gene. CDR3: CASRSPTSGHTDTQYF. CDR3 nucleotides: TGTGCCAGCAGATCCCCTACTAGCGGGCACACAGATACGCAGTATTTT.

The J gene is TRBJ2-1, the V gene TRBV7-9; TRBD1 matches at 11 bases. The CDR3 runs 15 residues. V lost 5 bases to trimming and J lost 8 bases; unmatched junction nucleotides: 8. CDR1 and CDR2 (germline): SEHNR, FQNEAQ (reference sequence). The CDR3 sequence: CASSRRDRGTHEQFF. DNA for the CDR3: TGTGCCAGCAGCCGCCGGGACAGGGGGACCCATGAGCAGTTCTTC.

The chain links TRBV6-5 to TRBJ2-1; D not resolved. This CDR3 has 17 residues. Germline lookup yields CDR1 MNHEY and CDR2 SVGAGI. V was trimmed by 0 bases and J by 0 bases, leaving 12 bases between them. The CDR3 DNA sequence: TGTGCCAGCAGTTACTCCCCAGAGTCGGTCTCCTACAATGAGCAGTTCTTC. This gives the protein CASSYSPESVSYNEQFF.

The V call is TRBV12-3 or TRBV12-4, the J call TRBJ2-4; 8 positions agree with TRBD2. J gave up 8 bases and V 3 bases, and 24 bases lay outside the gene matches. This CDR3 spans 20 amino acids. The CDR3 DNA reads as TGTGCCAGCAGTTTTAGGAATCGGGGACTCCGGCGGGGGGCCTCGGACATTCAGTACTTC. It translates to CASSFRNRGLRRGASDIQYF.

This clonotype has ten or more counts. The chain employs TRBV24-1 and TRBJ2-3; possibly TRBD1 for D (6 bases). V was trimmed by 3 bases and J by 8 bases, leaving 14 bases between them. Germline CDR1 reads KGHDR; CDR2 reads SFDVKD. This CDR3 is built from 14 residues. CDR3: CATSDPGQTSTQYF. The CDR3 DNA sequence: TGTGCCACCAGTGATCCTGGACAGACCAGTACGCAGTATTTT.

The chain carries TRBV20-1 and TRBJ1-2; 11 bases align to TRBD1. In germline, CDR1 is DFQATT, CDR2 SNEGSKA (reference sequence). V shed 5 bases and J 6 bases; nucleotides not matched to a gene: 8. The CDR3 contains 14 residues. In nucleotides, the CDR3 is TGCAGTGCTCGACCGAGGACAGGGGGCAATGGCTACACCTTC. This sequence encodes CSARPRTGGNGYTF.

The chain couples TRBV4-2 to TRBJ2-5; 13 bases are shared with TRBD2. The germline V gene encodes CDR1 LGHNA and CDR2 YNFKEQ. The CDR3 totals 17 residues. The V and J ends lost 0 bases and 1 base, in that order; junction bases with no gene match: 2. CDR3 in DNA: TGTGCCAGCAGCCAAGATGGGACTAGCGGGGTCCAAGAGACCCAGTACTTC. Translated: CASSQDGTSGVQETQYF.

This clonotype was seen only a few times. This sequence joins TRBV24-1 and TRBJ2-3, with a tentative D call TRBD2 (5 bases). The CDR3 sequence is 16 residues long. V was shortened by 4 bases and J by 2 bases, with 15 bases between the two germline ends. Germline CDR1 KGHDR, CDR2 SFDVKD. The CDR3 here is CATSDPGPTITDTQYF. The CDR3, as DNA: TGTGCCACCAGTGACCCCGGACCGACTATCACAGATACGCAGTATTTT.

This clonotype was detected only a few times. This sequence joins TRBV28 and TRBJ2-7, with D possibly TRBD2 on 6 matching bases. The CDR3 has 15 amino acids. The germline V and J ends were trimmed by 4 bases and 3 bases, with 16 bases remaining between them. Germline V gene sequence: CDR1 MDHEN, CDR2 SYDVKM. The CDR3 sequence is CASSYPRAAGYEQYF. The CDR3, as DNA: TGTGCCAGCAGTTATCCGAGAGCAGCGGGCTACGAGCAGTACTTC.

Ten or more counts support this clonotype. The rearrangement links TRBV7-2 to TRBJ2-3, with 7 bases matching TRBD1. Germline values: CDR1 SGHTA, CDR2 FQGNSA. This CDR3 spans 16 amino acids. With V trimmed by 0 bases and J by 1 base, 4 bases remained unmatched. CDR3: CASSLAPGGGTDTQYF. The DNA for the CDR3 is TGTGCCAGCAGCTTAGCACCAGGGGGAGGCACAGATACGCAGTATTTT. Combining the CDR3 with reference TRBV7-2 and TRBJ2-3 gives the whole variable domain GAGVSQSPSNKVTEKGKDVELRCDPISGHTALYWYRQSLGQGLEFLIYFQGNSAPDKSGLPSDRFSAERTGGSVSTLTIQRTQQEDSAVYLCASSLAPGGGTDTQYFGPGTRLTVL.

The chain carries TRBV28 and TRBJ1-2; D gene ambiguous. Germline-derived CDR1 and CDR2 are MDHEN and SYDVKM. CDR3 length: 18 amino acids. The V and J ends lost 4 bases and 2 bases respectively, with 23 bases between them. The CDR3 DNA sequence: TGTGCCAGCAGTTCCGGAATACAACAAGGTGGTGGGAACTATGGCTACACCTTC. Its protein product is CASSSGIQQGGGNYGYTF.

This clonotype showed up just a few times. The chain employs TRBV3-1 and TRBJ1-5, with D possibly being TRBD1 (5 bases). CDR1 and CDR2 from the germline V gene are LGHDT and YNNKEL (reference sequence). Trimming pared 1 base from V and 3 bases from J, leaving 10 bases between. The CDR3 is made up of 15 amino acids. CDR3 DNA sequence: TGTGCCAGCAGCCAAGTGGGGGGTCCCAATCAGCCCCAGCATTTT. It specifies CASSQVGGPNQPQHF.

This chain connects TRBV5-1 to TRBJ2-1, with 9 bases matching TRBD1. Germline-derived CDR1 and CDR2 are SGHRS and YFSETQ. Trimming took 4 bases from V and 5 from J; bases not matched to a gene: 4. The length of the CDR3 is 14 residues. CDR3 amino acids: CASSGRTGDNEQFF. Written as DNA, the CDR3 is TGCGCCAGCAGCGGGAGGACAGGGGACAATGAGCAGTTCTTC.